This entry lists 28 T cell receptor beta chains sequenced from one sample in a study of early T cells in non-severe SARS-CoV-2 infection. Using its own MiXCR run on the 5' RACE reads, TCRdb lists one record per CDR3 protein. Among about 46,000 distinct CDR3 sequences listed, roughly a tenth were seen once. Sequencing used whole blood, obtained at baseline. The receptors were gathered from an adult who was a healthcare worker with PCR-confirmed SARS-CoV-2 infection or an uninfected control (not recorded which).

This chain links TRBV11-3 with TRBJ2-3, with a tentative D call TRBD2 (6 bases). Germline V gene data show CDR1 as SGHNT and CDR2 as YENEEA. The CDR3 totals 13 residues. V lost 6 bases to trimming and J lost 2 bases, with 9 bases between them. CDR3 sequence: CASRGLNTDTQYF. CDR3 bases: TGTGCCAGCAGGGGACTTAACACAGATACGCAGTATTTT.

The chain combines TRBV7-2 with TRBJ2-1; D perhaps matches TRBD2 (5 bases). Germline V gene lookup returns CDR1 SGHTA and CDR2 FQGNSA. Trimming removed 5 bases from V and 4 bases from J, with 15 bases in between. The CDR3 contains 15 residues. The CDR3 DNA reads TGTGCCAGCAGCACTTTGGGAGTTACTTACAATGAGCAGTTCTTC. This codes for CASSTLGVTYNEQFF. Drawing the rest from reference TRBV7-2 and TRBJ2-1, the complete variable domain is GAGVSQSPSNKVTEKGKDVELRCDPISGHTALYWYRQSLGQGLEFLIYFQGNSAPDKSGLPSDRFSAERTGGSVSTLTIQRTQQEDSAVYLCASSTLGVTYNEQFFGPGTRLTVL.

The chain carries TRBV12-3 or TRBV12-4 and TRBJ1-1; D ambiguous. The CDR3 loop spans 11 amino acids. V shed 3 bases and J shed 8 bases, with 7 bases lying between them. CDR3 amino acids: CASSFRREAFF. The CDR3 nucleotides are TGTGCCAGCAGTTTTCGGCGGGAAGCTTTCTTT.

V usage is TRBV18 and J usage is TRBJ1-5; D ambiguous. Germline CDR1 is KGHSH and CDR2 is LQKENI. Trimming removed 2 bases from V and 2 bases from J, with 10 bases in between. The CDR3 extends over 15 amino acids. CDR3 coding DNA: TGTGCCAGCTCACCAACAGCGATGGGCAATCAGCCCCAGCATTTT. Its translation is CASSPTAMGNQPQHF.

The chain carries TRBV4-2 and TRBJ1-5; D call uncertain. This CDR3 spans 13 amino acids. Germline-derived CDR1 and CDR2 are LGHNA and YNFKEQ. Trimming left V 0 bases short and J 7 bases short, with 7 bases between. CDR3 in amino acids: CASSQDRGQPQHF. In nucleotides, the CDR3 is TGTGCCAGCAGCCAAGATCGGGGACAGCCCCAGCATTTT.

This clonotype was detected only once. The chain couples TRBV5-1 to TRBJ2-7; 10 bases fit TRBD2. Trimming took 0 bases from V and 6 from J; bases not matched to a gene: 6. Germline V gene data show CDR1 as SGHRS and CDR2 as YFSETQ. The CDR3 has 15 amino acids. The CDR3: CASSLVTLAGVEQYF. Here the CDR3 DNA reads TGCGCCAGCAGCTTGGTTACTCTAGCGGGAGTCGAGCAGTACTTC.

The gene calls are TRBV5-8 and TRBJ2-3; 14 positions match TRBD2. Germline V gene data show CDR1 as SGHTS and CDR2 as YDEGEE. CDR3 length equals 16 residues. V dropped 0 bases and J dropped 4; count of bases not matched to a gene: 1. In nucleotides, the CDR3 is TGTGCCAGCAGCTTGGGACTAGCGGGAGGGTCAGATACGCAGTATTTT. Protein sequence: CASSLGLAGGSDTQYF.

J is TRBJ2-1 and V is TRBV7-9; D is possibly TRBD2 (6 bases). Germline values: CDR1 SEHNR, CDR2 FQNEAQ (reference sequence). The CDR3 runs 16 residues. Trimming removed 5 bases at V and 0 bases at J, with 14 bases between. CDR3 sequence reads: CASSPIGGSSYNEQFF. DNA for the CDR3: TGTGCCAGCAGCCCCATTGGGGGGAGCTCCTACAATGAGCAGTTCTTC.

The chain is built from TRBV7-2 and TRBJ2-2; no clear D gene. Germline V gene data show CDR1 as SGHTA and CDR2 as FQGNSA. There are 14 residues in the CDR3. V was cut by 1 base and J by 1 base, with 4 bases left in between. The CDR3 sequence is CASSLGGNTGELFF. The DNA of the CDR3 is TGTGCCAGCAGCTTAGGCGGGAACACCGGGGAGCTGTTTTTT.

This clonotype turned up a few times. V gene TRBV7-9 combines with J gene TRBJ2-1; 11 positions agree with TRBD2. Losses at the gene ends were 5 bases for V and 7 bases for J; bases not matched to a gene: 10. The germline gives CDR1 SEHNR, CDR2 FQNEAQ (reference sequence). CDR3 length equals 16 residues. CDR3 in amino acids: CASSKTSGSLSNEQFF. The CDR3 DNA is TGTGCCAGCAGCAAAACTAGCGGGAGTTTATCAAATGAGCAGTTCTTC.

In its sample, this clonotype was seen many times. The chain couples TRBV28 to TRBJ2-7; 9 bases are a match to TRBD2. Germline CDR1 MDHEN, CDR2 SYDVKM. This CDR3 contains 15 residues. Trimming at V came to 5 bases and at J to 0 bases, leaving 5 bases not matched to a gene. The DNA of the CDR3 is TGTGCCAGCAGTACTAGCGGGTACAGCTCCTACGAGCAGTACTTC. Translated, it gives CASSTSGYSSYEQYF.

This chain links TRBV6-1 with TRBJ1-1; 7 nucleotides line up with TRBD1. The germline CDR1 and CDR2 sequences are MNHNS and SASEGT. The V gene end was trimmed by 5 bases and the J gene end by 10 bases; junction bases not matched to a gene: 7. The length of the CDR3 is 12 residues. CDR3 nucleotides: TGTGCCAGCAGTCCACCGGGACAGAGAGCTTTCTTT. It encodes CASSPPGQRAFF.

In its sample, this clonotype was seen a few times. The genes are TRBV11-2 and TRBJ2-1, with D tentatively TRBD2 (5 bases). This CDR3 spans 11 amino acids. Trimming took 3 bases from V and 10 from J, leaving 7 bases between them. Germline lookup yields CDR1 SGHAT and CDR2 FQNNGV. CDR3 sequence reads: CASSFQREQFF. In nucleotides, the CDR3 is TGTGCCAGCAGCTTCCAGCGGGAGCAGTTCTTC.

This clonotype appeared a few times. The chain recombines TRBV28 with TRBJ2-1, with 12 bases that match TRBD2. The germline CDR1 and CDR2 sequences are MDHEN and SYDVKM. The V and J ends lost 6 bases and 5 bases, in that order; junction bases with no gene match: 5. The CDR3 totals 15 residues. CDR3 region: CASRESSGRDNEQFF. CDR3 DNA: TGTGCCAGCAGGGAATCTAGCGGGAGGGACAATGAGCAGTTCTTC.

This rearrangement joins TRBV15 to TRBJ2-1, with TRBD2 identical over 12 bases. The germline CDR1 and CDR2 sequences are LNHNV and YYDKDF (reference sequence). The CDR3 is 16 residues long. V lost 3 bases, J lost 12 bases, and 12 bases stayed unmatched. CDR3 protein: CATSSLAGGPGRAQFF. The CDR3 coding sequence is TGTGCCACCAGCAGCCTAGCGGGAGGGCCGGGTCGGGCGCAGTTCTTC.

This clonotype was counted a few times. The gene calls are TRBV7-2 and TRBJ2-4; D remains ambiguous. Trimming stripped 5 bases from V and 2 bases from J, with 7 bases between. Germline CDR1 reads SGHTA; CDR2 reads FQGNSA. The CDR3 contains 13 residues. The CDR3 sequence is CASSLTPKNIQYF. The CDR3 DNA reads TGTGCCAGCAGCCTGACTCCCAAAAACATTCAGTACTTC.

This CDR3 is CASSLAEGTTYGYTF. The DNA of the CDR3 is TGTGCCAGCAGCTTGGCGGAAGGGACTACCTATGGCTACACCTTC. V gene TRBV5-5 combines with J gene TRBJ1-2, with D possibly TRBD1 on 5 matching bases. V lost 0 bases and J lost 4, with 13 bases in between. This CDR3 comprises 15 residues. Germline V lookup: CDR1 SGHKS, CDR2 YYEKEE (reference sequence).

The rearrangement uses TRBV30 and TRBJ1-1, with D unresolved. The CDR3 is made up of 11 amino acids. V lost 2 bases and J 10 bases, leaving 11 bases between the germline ends. CDR1 and CDR2 from the germline V gene are GTSNPN and SVGIG (reference sequence). This CDR3 is CAWSSLVGAFF. In DNA form, the CDR3 reads TGTGCCTGGAGTTCGTTAGTTGGAGCTTTCTTT.

This clonotype was seen ten or more times. The chain carries TRBV5-1 and TRBJ2-5; D is perhaps TRBD1 (5 bases). The CDR3 is made up of 12 amino acids. Germline CDR1 and CDR2: SGHRS and YFSETQ. V was trimmed by 5 bases and J by 3 bases, leaving 8 bases between them. CDR3 in amino acids: CASSRQKETQYF. The CDR3 DNA reads as TGCGCCAGCAGTCGACAGAAAGAGACCCAGTACTTC.

Ten or more counts support this clonotype. V usage is TRBV2 and J usage is TRBJ2-5; D uncertain. Trimming cost V 1 base and J 14 bases, with 17 bases left between them. CDR1 is SNHLY and CDR2 is FYNNEI in the germline V gene. This CDR3 has 13 residues. The CDR3 here is CASSEDLRRSVYF. DNA for the CDR3: TGTGCCAGCAGTGAAGATCTCAGGAGATCCGTCTACTTC.

This clonotype was seen at least ten times. The CDR3 protein is CASSPGRGVTTDTQYF. CDR3 sequence (DNA): TGTGCCAGCAGCCCAGGGAGAGGGGTAACCACAGATACGCAGTATTTT. The rearrangement uses TRBV7-9 and TRBJ2-3, with D possibly being TRBD1 or TRBD2 (5 bases each). Per the germline V gene, CDR1 is SEHNR and CDR2 is FQNEAQ (reference sequence). Trimming took 5 bases from V and 2 from J, leaving 17 bases between them. The CDR3 has 16 amino acids.

The chain combines TRBV20-1 with TRBJ1-4; D ambiguous. The V end was cut by 3 bases, the J end by 3 bases, with 11 bases between. Germline loops: CDR1 DFQATT, CDR2 SNEGSKA (reference sequence). The CDR3 runs to 14 residues. The CDR3, as DNA: TGCAGTGCTAGGAAGGTGATGCCTAATGAAAAACTGTTTTTT. It codes for CSARKVMPNEKLFF.

This chain uses TRBV19 with TRBJ1-2, with a tentative D call TRBD1 (5 bases). The CDR3 covers 13 residues. Germline CDR1 is LNHDA and CDR2 is SQIVND (reference sequence). V lost 6 bases, J lost 8 bases, and 16 bases lay in between. CDR3 sequence (DNA): TGTGCCAGTAGGGACCGACGGGGCGTCGGCTACACCTTC. This sequence encodes CASRDRRGVGYTF.

This clonotype occurred many times. The chain joins TRBV6-2 or TRBV6-3 to TRBJ2-5; TRBD2 matches at 11 bases. The CDR3 runs to 15 residues. Per the germline V gene, CDR1 is MNHEY and CDR2 is SVGEGT. V lost 5 bases, J lost 1 base, and 3 bases stayed unmatched. The CDR3 DNA follows: TGTGCCAGCAGTGTCACTAGCGGGGGCCAAGAGACCCAGTACTTC. Translated: CASSVTSGGQETQYF.

This chain uses TRBV29-1 with TRBJ2-7; tentative D call: TRBD1 (5 bases). Trimming removed 4 bases from V and 1 base from J, with 8 bases in between. Germline CDR1 and CDR2: SQVTM and ANQGSEA. The CDR3 spans 12 residues. CDR3 in DNA: TGCAGCGTTGTAAGGGGATCCTACGAGCAGTACTTC. Translated: CSVVRGSYEQYF.

This clonotype showed up just a few times. This chain uses TRBV5-6 with TRBJ2-7, with a possible D match to TRBD1 (5 bases). Trimming removed 4 bases at V and 4 bases at J, with 12 bases between. The CDR3 loop spans 13 amino acids. Germline CDR1 is SGHDT and CDR2 is YYEEEE. In DNA, the CDR3 is TGTGCCAGCAGCCCTCTGGACACATACGAGCAGTACTTC. This sequence encodes CASSPLDTYEQYF.

In its sample, this clonotype was seen a few times. This chain uses TRBV7-9 with TRBJ2-6; D not certain. CDR1 and CDR2 from the germline V gene are SEHNR and FQNEAQ (reference sequence). The length of the CDR3 is 15 residues. V was shortened by 2 bases and J by 0 bases, with 5 bases between the two germline ends. CDR3 region: CASSLFLSGANVLTF. CDR3 sequence (DNA): TGTGCCAGCAGCTTATTCCTCTCTGGGGCCAACGTCCTGACTTTC.

This clonotype has ten or more counts. CDR3 DNA: TGTGCCAGCGGTAACACCATCGGCACAGATACGCAGTATTTT. Translated, it gives CASGNTIGTDTQYF. The V call is TRBV11-2, the J call TRBJ2-3; no clear D gene. Germline assignment: CDR1 SGHAT and CDR2 FQNNGV. This CDR3 has 14 residues. With 8 bases removed from V and 1 base from J, the gap between germline ends came to 13 bases.